This entry lists 28 T cell receptor beta chains sequenced from one sample in a study of Ad26.COV2.S vaccination and SARS-CoV-2 variants. Treatment noted: some 20 received Ad26.COV2.S at low or high dose, single or two shots; several received placebo; per-sample allocation not given. Sampling took place 63 days after the first vaccine or placebo injection. The data were produced by immunoSEQ multiplex PCR, yet TCRdb's version contains in-frame clones alone and is incomplete. This repertoire shows a few hundred thousand clones, roughly 91% found once; its top ten account for approximately 3.6%. This specimen was peripheral blood, taken in a trial of Ad26.COV2.S vaccine versus placebo. Receptors were obtained from a person between 18 and 65 years old who received the Ad26.COV2.S COVID-19 vaccine or a placebo.

The V call is TRBV3-1 (or the pseudogene TRBV3-2), the J call TRBJ1-4; D is possibly TRBD1 (6 bases). The CDR3 has 16 amino acids. CDR1 is LGHDT and CDR2 is YNNKEL in the germline V gene (reference sequence). Trimming removed 1 base at V and 4 bases at J, with 13 bases between. For the CDR3, the DNA is TGTGCCAGCAGCCAAGTTGGGAGAGGGGGTAATGAAAAACTGTTTTTT. This sequence encodes CASSQVGRGGNEKLFF.

The V gene is TRBV7-8, the J gene TRBJ2-1; 8 positions agree with TRBD2. This CDR3 comprises 14 residues. V dropped 5 bases and J dropped 12; count of bases not matched to a gene: 12. Germline-derived CDR1 and CDR2 are SGHVS and FQNEAQ. The CDR3 DNA sequence: TGTGCCAGCAGCCGCCCGGGAGGGGCTATGCGGCAGTTCTTC. Amino acids: CASSRPGGAMRQFF.

This chain uses TRBV15 with TRBJ1-5; D is ambiguous. Trimming removed 1 base at V and 4 bases at J, with 2 bases between. The CDR3 runs to 12 residues. In germline, CDR1 is LNHNV, CDR2 YYDKDF (reference sequence). CDR3 DNA: TGTGCCACCAGCAGAGCTAATCAGCCCCAGCATTTT. Translated: CATSRANQPQHF.

The gene calls are TRBV5-1 and TRBJ1-1, with D unresolved. Germline V gene data show CDR1 as SGHRS and CDR2 as YFSETQ. V lost 0 bases to trimming and J lost 5 bases, with 11 bases between them. The CDR3 has 14 residues. CDR3 region: CASSLEYVGTEAFF. CDR3 DNA sequence: TGCGCCAGCAGCTTGGAATATGTGGGAACTGAAGCTTTCTTT. The variable domain in full, completed from reference TRBV5-1 and TRBJ1-1, reads KAGVTQTPRYLIKTRGQQVTLSCSPISGHRSVSWYQQTPGQGLQFLFEYFSETQRNKGNFPGRFSGRQFSNSRSEMNVSTLELGDSALYLCASSLEYVGTEAFFGQGTRLTVV.

The rearrangement uses TRBV27 and TRBJ1-4, with D perhaps TRBD1 (5 bases). The CDR3 is 14 amino acids. V was clipped by 6 bases and J by 5 bases, with 13 bases between them. Per the germline V gene, CDR1 is MNHEY and CDR2 is SMNVEV (reference sequence). The CDR3: CASSIQGGNEKLFF. Here the CDR3 DNA reads TGTGCCAGCAGCATCCAGGGAGGGAATGAAAAACTGTTTTTT.

The chain employs TRBV29-1 and TRBJ2-7, with D possibly TRBD1 on 6 matching bases. Germline V gene data show CDR1 as SQVTM and CDR2 as ANQGSEA. V was trimmed by 4 bases and J by 6 bases, leaving 7 bases between them. The CDR3 consists of 10 residues. The CDR3 sequence: CSVGGGEQYF. In DNA, the CDR3 is TGCAGCGTTGGAGGGGGCGAGCAGTACTTC.

The chain's CDR3 is CASSQVVPGELFF. The CDR3 DNA is TGTGCCAGCAGCCAAGTGGTTCCCGGGGAGCTGTTTTTT. This sequence joins TRBV14 and TRBJ2-2, with D unresolved. The CDR3 consists of 13 residues. V was shortened by 1 base and J by 6 bases, with 6 bases between the two germline ends. The germline gives CDR1 SGHDN, CDR2 FVKESK.

V gene TRBV11-2 combines with J gene TRBJ2-5; 7 nucleotides match TRBD2. The CDR3 covers 14 residues. CDR1 is SGHAT, CDR2 FQNNGV, per germline. V shed 5 bases and J 4 bases; nucleotides not matched to a gene: 7. The CDR3 DNA follows: TGTGCCAGCAGCGAACCGGGACTACTAGAGACCCAGTACTTC. As protein: CASSEPGLLETQYF.

The chain joins TRBV11-2 to TRBJ1-2; perhaps TRBD1 as D (5 bases). Germline V lookup: CDR1 SGHAT, CDR2 FQNNGV. The CDR3 is 15 amino acids. V lost 2 bases and J 7 bases, leaving 17 bases between the germline ends. CDR3 coding DNA: TGTGCCAGCAGCTTAAGTAGACAGCTACCAGGTGGCTACACCTTC. Translated, it gives CASSLSRQLPGGYTF.

The genes are TRBV6-1 and TRBJ1-5; D remains ambiguous. The germline V and J ends were trimmed by 2 bases and 7 bases, with 9 bases remaining between them. This CDR3 spans 13 amino acids. Germline-derived CDR1 and CDR2 are MNHNS and SASEGT. Written as DNA, the CDR3 is TGTGCCAGCAGTGAAACCCCAGCCCAGCCCCAGCATTTT. It is translated as CASSETPAQPQHF.

The chain combines TRBV7-3 with TRBJ2-5, with D possibly called TRBD1 or TRBD2 (5 bases each). Germline CDR1 reads SGHTA; CDR2 reads FQGTGA. The CDR3 totals 14 residues. Deletions cut 3 bases from V and 3 bases from J, with 11 bases between. DNA of the CDR3: TGTGCCAGCAGCTTGAGGGGATTGGAAGAGACCCAGTACTTC. Translated: CASSLRGLEETQYF. The full variable domain, in which reference TRBV7-3 and TRBJ2-5 provide the parts outside the CDR3, is GAGVSQTPSNKVTEKGKYVELRCDPISGHTALYWYRQSLGQGPEFLIYFQGTGAADDSGLPNDRFFAVRPEGSVSTLKIQRTERGDSAVYLCASSLRGLEETQYFGPGTRLLVL.

This clone was found once. The chain uses TRBV30 and TRBJ2-7; no clear D. V shed 3 bases and J shed 2 bases, with 11 bases lying between them. The length of the CDR3 is 13 residues. Germline-derived CDR1 and CDR2 are GTSNPN and SVGIG (reference sequence). In DNA, the CDR3 is TGTGCCTGGAGGGCCGGCGCCCCCTACGAGCAGTACTTC. Protein product: CAWRAGAPYEQYF.

This chain joins TRBV30 and TRBJ1-4; D is unresolved. Per germline, CDR1 GTSNPN and CDR2 SVGIG (reference sequence). The CDR3 is 15 residues long. V dropped 0 bases and J dropped 0 bases, with 8 bases sitting between them. The DNA of the CDR3 is TGTGCCTGGAGTGTTGGAGCTGCAACTAATGAAAAACTGTTTTTT. Translating it yields CAWSVGAATNEKLFF. The entire variable domain, with the rest obtained from reference TRBV30 and TRBJ1-4, is as follows: SQTIHQWPATLVQPVGSPLSLECTVEGTSNPNLYWYRQAAGRGLQLLFYSVGIGQISSEVPQNLSASRPQDRQFILSSKKLLLSDSGFYLCAWSVGAATNEKLFFGSGTQLSVL.

This chain connects TRBV6-2 or TRBV6-3 to TRBJ2-1; D tentatively reads TRBD1 or TRBD2 (5 bases each). Germline loops: CDR1 MNHEY, CDR2 SVGEGT. The CDR3 loop spans 20 amino acids. Between the trimmed V and J ends, which lost 4 bases and 5 bases, there was a span of 30 bases. The CDR3 protein is CASSFPPGTGGTVRDNEQFF. As DNA, the CDR3 is TGTGCCAGCAGTTTCCCGCCAGGGACGGGTGGTACGGTTCGGGACAATGAGCAGTTCTTC.

The CDR3 region is CASSHPGQGETEAFF. Here the CDR3 DNA reads TGTGCCAGCAGCCACCCGGGACAGGGGGAAACTGAAGCTTTCTTT. V usage is TRBV3-1 (or the pseudogene TRBV3-2) and J usage is TRBJ1-1, with TRBD1 identical over 11 bases. The V segment lost 3 bases and the J segment 5 bases; nucleotides outside the gene matches: 5. This CDR3 has 15 amino acids. The V gene's germline CDR1 is LGHDT and CDR2 YNNKEL (reference sequence).

The chain carries TRBV27 and TRBJ2-2; perhaps TRBD1 as D (5 bases). V lost 6 bases and J 4 bases, leaving 12 bases between the germline ends. Germline lookup yields CDR1 MNHEY and CDR2 SMNVEV (reference sequence). The CDR3 covers 14 residues. The CDR3 reads CASRIGQVTGELFF. Here the CDR3 DNA reads TGTGCCAGCAGGATAGGACAAGTCACCGGGGAGCTGTTTTTT.

The rearrangement uses TRBV2 and TRBJ2-5; 9 nucleotides align to TRBD1. Per the germline V gene, CDR1 is SNHLY and CDR2 is FYNNEI. This CDR3 contains 14 residues. J was trimmed by 3 bases and V by 11 bases; bases with no gene match: 10. CDR3 DNA sequence: TGTGCCGTGACAGGGGGGACAAGAAAAGAGACCCAGTACTTC. It translates to CAVTGGTRKETQYF.

V gene TRBV5-4 combines with J gene TRBJ2-5, with D perhaps TRBD1 (6 bases). V lost 6 bases to trimming and J lost 10 bases, with 13 bases between them. This CDR3 contains 11 residues. CDR1 SGHNT and CDR2 YYREEE come from the germline V gene (reference sequence). CDR3 protein: CASTETGNQYF. The CDR3 bases are TGTGCCAGCACCGAAACAGGGAACCAGTACTTC.

The chain carries TRBV5-1 and TRBJ2-7; D gene unclear. This CDR3 contains 14 residues. The ends were cut back, 6 bases at V and 2 bases at J, with 15 bases in the middle. The germline V gene has CDR1 SGHRS and CDR2 YFSETQ. DNA of the CDR3: TGCGCCAGCACAGATCCACGATTTCCCTACGAGCAGTACTTC. Its translation: CASTDPRFPYEQYF.

The rearrangement links TRBV11-2 to TRBJ2-1, with D perhaps given as TRBD1 or TRBD2 (6 bases each). The CDR3 runs 15 residues. V lost 5 bases, J lost 7 bases, and 18 bases lay in between. In germline, CDR1 is SGHAT, CDR2 FQNNGV. The CDR3 loop reads CASSQWGADTNEQFF. Here the CDR3 DNA reads TGTGCCAGCAGCCAGTGGGGGGCCGACACTAATGAGCAGTTCTTC.

The V call is TRBV19, the J call TRBJ2-2; 7 bases map to TRBD2. Germline CDR1 is LNHDA and CDR2 is SQIVND (reference sequence). The ends lost 7 bases at V and 3 bases at J; junction bases unmatched: 11. This CDR3 spans 16 amino acids. CDR3 region: CASITGSSGYTGELFF. The CDR3 coding sequence is TGTGCCAGTATCACGGGGTCTAGCGGCTACACCGGGGAGCTGTTTTTT.

The V call is TRBV4-3, the J call TRBJ2-3; 14 bases map to TRBD2. V shed 4 bases and J 6 bases; nucleotides not matched to a gene: 3. The CDR3 totals 15 residues. Germline assignment: CDR1 LGHNA and CDR2 YSLEER. CDR3 protein: CASSPRTSGGDTQYF. CDR3 sequence (DNA): TGCGCCAGCAGCCCAAGGACTAGCGGGGGGGATACGCAGTATTTT.

This sequence joins TRBV12-5 and TRBJ2-7; no definite D call. V was cut by 1 base and J by 4 bases, with 2 bases left in between. The CDR3 consists of 11 residues. Germline V CDR1 and CDR2: LGHNT, FRNRAP. The CDR3 nucleotides are TGTGCTAGTGGTTTGGAGTACGAGCAGTACTTC. Residues: CASGLEYEQYF.

Only one count was recorded for this clone. V gene TRBV19 combines with J gene TRBJ1-3, with no clear D. Germline CDR1 is LNHDA and CDR2 is SQIVND (reference sequence). The V end lost 7 bases, the J end lost 0 bases, and 16 bases lay between the germline ends. The CDR3 totals 16 residues. CDR3 DNA sequence: TGTGCCAGTACCCTGGAGTCGGACCCCTCTGGAAACACCATATATTTT. This codes for CASTLESDPSGNTIYF.

The rearrangement uses TRBV30 and TRBJ1-4, with a weak D call TRBD1 (6 bases). The CDR3 spans 17 residues. Germline values: CDR1 GTSNPN, CDR2 SVGIG (reference sequence). V was trimmed by 3 bases and J by 5 bases, leaving 22 bases between them. The CDR3 is CAWRARDYRVMNEKLFF. In nucleotides, the CDR3 is TGTGCCTGGAGGGCCCGAGACTACAGGGTAATGAATGAAAAACTGTTTTTT.

CDR3 residues: CASSPPSDFNNEQFF. The CDR3 DNA is TGTGCCAGCAGCCCCCCTTCGGACTTCAACAATGAGCAGTTCTTC. The chain recombines TRBV7-9 with TRBJ2-1; possible D gene TRBD2, 5 bases. V was cut by 5 bases and J by 5 bases, with 16 bases left in between. From germline, CDR1 is SEHNR and CDR2 FQNEAQ (reference sequence). The CDR3 is 15 amino acids. Based on the CDR3 plus reference TRBV7-9 and TRBJ2-1, the full variable domain is DTGVSQNPRHKITKRGQNVTFRCDPISEHNRLYWYRQTLGQGPEFLTYFQNEAQLEKSRLLSDRFSAERPKGSFSTLEIQRTEQGDSAMYLCASSPPSDFNNEQFFGPGTRLTVL.

J is TRBJ1-4 and V is TRBV5-1; D gene unclear. Germline V gene sequence: CDR1 SGHRS, CDR2 YFSETQ. The CDR3 contains 15 residues. V was trimmed by 4 bases and J by 0 bases, leaving 10 bases between them. DNA of the CDR3: TGCGCCAGCAGCCTCACAGCAGCAACTAATGAAAAACTGTTTTTT. This translates into CASSLTAATNEKLFF.

This clone was observed a single time. The J gene is TRBJ1-5, the V gene TRBV30; no definite D call. This CDR3 region has 17 residues. Trimming left V 2 bases short and J 2 bases short, with 19 bases between. Germline CDR1 is GTSNPN and CDR2 is SVGIG (reference sequence). This chain's CDR3 is CAWSTFSGIGGNQPQHF. The CDR3 nucleotides read TGTGCCTGGAGTACATTTTCCGGGATTGGGGGCAATCAGCCCCAGCATTTT.